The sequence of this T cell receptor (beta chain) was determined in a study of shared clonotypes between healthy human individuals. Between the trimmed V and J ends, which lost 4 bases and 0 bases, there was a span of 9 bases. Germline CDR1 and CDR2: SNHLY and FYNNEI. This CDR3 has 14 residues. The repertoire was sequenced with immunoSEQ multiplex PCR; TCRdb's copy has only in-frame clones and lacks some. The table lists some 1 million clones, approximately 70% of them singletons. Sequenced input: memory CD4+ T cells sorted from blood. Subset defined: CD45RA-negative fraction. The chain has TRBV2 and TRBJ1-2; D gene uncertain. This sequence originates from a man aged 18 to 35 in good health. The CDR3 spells CASSVDGTNYGYTF. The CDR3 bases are TGTGCCAGCAGTGTAGACGGAACTAACTATGGCTACACCTTC. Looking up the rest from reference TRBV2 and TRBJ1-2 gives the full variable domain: EPEVTQTPSHQVTQMGQEVILRCVPISNHLYFYWYRQILGQKVEFLVSFYNNEISEKSEIFDDQFSVERPDGSNFTLKIRSTKLEDSAMYFCASSVDGTNYGYTFGSGTRLTVV.